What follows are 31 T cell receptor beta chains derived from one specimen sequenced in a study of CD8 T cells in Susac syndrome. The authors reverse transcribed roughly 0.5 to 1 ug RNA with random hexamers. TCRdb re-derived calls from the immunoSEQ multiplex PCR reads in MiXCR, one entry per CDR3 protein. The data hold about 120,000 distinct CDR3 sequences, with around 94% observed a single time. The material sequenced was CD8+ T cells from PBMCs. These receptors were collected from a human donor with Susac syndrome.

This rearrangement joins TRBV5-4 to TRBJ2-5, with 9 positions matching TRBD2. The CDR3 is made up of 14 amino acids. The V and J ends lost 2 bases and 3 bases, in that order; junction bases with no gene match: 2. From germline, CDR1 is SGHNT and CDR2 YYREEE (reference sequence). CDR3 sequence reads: CASSFAGGEETQYF. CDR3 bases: TGTGCCAGCAGCTTCGCGGGGGGGGAAGAGACCCAGTACTTC. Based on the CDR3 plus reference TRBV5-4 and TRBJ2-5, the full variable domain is ETGVTQSPTHLIKTRGQQVTLRCSSQSGHNTVSWYQQALGQGPQFIFQYYREEENGRGNFPPRFSGLQFPNYSSELNVNALELDDSALYLCASSFAGGEETQYFGPGTRLLVL.

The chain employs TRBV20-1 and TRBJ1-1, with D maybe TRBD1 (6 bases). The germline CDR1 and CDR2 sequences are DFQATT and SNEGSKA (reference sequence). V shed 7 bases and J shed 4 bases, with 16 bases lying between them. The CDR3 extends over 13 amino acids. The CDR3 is CSVQTGEATEAFF. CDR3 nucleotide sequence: TGCAGTGTTCAGACAGGAGAAGCCACTGAAGCTTTCTTT.

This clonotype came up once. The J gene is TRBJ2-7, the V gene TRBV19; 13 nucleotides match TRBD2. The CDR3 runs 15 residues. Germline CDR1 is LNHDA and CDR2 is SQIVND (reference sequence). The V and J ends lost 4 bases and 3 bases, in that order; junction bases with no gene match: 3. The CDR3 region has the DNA TGTGCCAGTAGTACGGGACTAGCGGGATTCTACGAGCAGTACTTC. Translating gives CASSTGLAGFYEQYF. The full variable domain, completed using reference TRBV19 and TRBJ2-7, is DGGITQSPKYLFRKEGQNVTLSCEQNLNHDAMYWYRQDPGQGLRLIYYSQIVNDFQKGDIAEGYSVSREKKESFPLTVTSAQKNPTAFYLCASSTGLAGFYEQYFGPGTRLTVT.

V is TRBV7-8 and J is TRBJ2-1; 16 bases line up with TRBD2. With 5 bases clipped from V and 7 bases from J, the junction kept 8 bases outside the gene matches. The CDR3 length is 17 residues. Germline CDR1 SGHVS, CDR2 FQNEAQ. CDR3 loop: CASSPGTSGRAENEQFF. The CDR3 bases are TGTGCCAGCAGCCCCGGGACTAGCGGGAGGGCCGAGAATGAGCAGTTCTTC.

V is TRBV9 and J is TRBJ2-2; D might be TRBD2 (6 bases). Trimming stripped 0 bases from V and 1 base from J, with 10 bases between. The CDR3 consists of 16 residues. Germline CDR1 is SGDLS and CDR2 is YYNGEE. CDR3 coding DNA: TGTGCCAGCAGCGTAGGCGGGGACCTGAACACCGGGGAGCTGTTTTTT. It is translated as CASSVGGDLNTGELFF.

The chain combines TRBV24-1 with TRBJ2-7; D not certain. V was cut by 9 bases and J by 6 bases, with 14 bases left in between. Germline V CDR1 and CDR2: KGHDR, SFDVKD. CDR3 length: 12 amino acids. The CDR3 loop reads CATAAPWGEQYF. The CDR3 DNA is TGTGCCACCGCCGCACCCTGGGGCGAGCAGTACTTC.

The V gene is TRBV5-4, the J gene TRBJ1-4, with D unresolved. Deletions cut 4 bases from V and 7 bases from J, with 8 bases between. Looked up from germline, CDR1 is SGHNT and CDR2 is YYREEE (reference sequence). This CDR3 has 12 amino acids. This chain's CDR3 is CASSLRGEKLFF. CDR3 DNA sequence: TGTGCCAGCAGCCTCCGGGGTGAAAAACTGTTTTTT.

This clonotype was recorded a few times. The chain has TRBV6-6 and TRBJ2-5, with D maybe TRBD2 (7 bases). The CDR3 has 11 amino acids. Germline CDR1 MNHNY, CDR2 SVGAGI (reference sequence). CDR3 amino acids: CAGGPGETQYF. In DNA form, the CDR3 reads TGTGCGGGGGGGCCTGGCGAGACCCAGTACTTC.

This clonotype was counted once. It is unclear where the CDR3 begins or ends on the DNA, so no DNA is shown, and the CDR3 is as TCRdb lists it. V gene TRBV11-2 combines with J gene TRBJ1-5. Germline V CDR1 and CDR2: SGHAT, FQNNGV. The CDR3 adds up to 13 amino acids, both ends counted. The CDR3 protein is CASSTSVHQPQHF.

CDR3 region: CASSPAQVEWSTEAFF. CDR3 nucleotides: TGTGCCAGCAGCCCCGCACAGGTGGAGTGGAGCACTGAAGCTTTCTTT. The chain employs TRBV4-2 and TRBJ1-1; perhaps TRBD1 as D (5 bases). Between the trimmed V and J ends, which lost 4 bases and 4 bases, there was a span of 19 bases. Germline V gives CDR1 LGHNA, CDR2 YNFKEQ. The CDR3 is 16 residues long.

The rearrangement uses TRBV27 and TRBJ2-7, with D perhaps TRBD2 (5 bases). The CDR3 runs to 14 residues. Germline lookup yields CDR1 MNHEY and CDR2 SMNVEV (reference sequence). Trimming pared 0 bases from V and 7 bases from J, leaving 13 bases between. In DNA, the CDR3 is TGTGCCAGCAGTTTATCGATTCGGGGTTGGGAGCAGTACTTC. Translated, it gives CASSLSIRGWEQYF.

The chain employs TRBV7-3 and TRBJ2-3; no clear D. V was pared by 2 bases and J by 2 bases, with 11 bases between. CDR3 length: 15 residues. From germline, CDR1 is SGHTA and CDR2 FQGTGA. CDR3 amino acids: CASSLVSGNTDTQYF. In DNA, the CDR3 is TGTGCCAGCAGCTTAGTGTCAGGAAACACAGATACGCAGTATTTT. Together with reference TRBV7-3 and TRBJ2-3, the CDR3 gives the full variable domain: GAGVSQTPSNKVTEKGKYVELRCDPISGHTALYWYRQSLGQGPEFLIYFQGTGAADDSGLPNDRFFAVRPEGSVSTLKIQRTERGDSAVYLCASSLVSGNTDTQYFGPGTRLTVL.

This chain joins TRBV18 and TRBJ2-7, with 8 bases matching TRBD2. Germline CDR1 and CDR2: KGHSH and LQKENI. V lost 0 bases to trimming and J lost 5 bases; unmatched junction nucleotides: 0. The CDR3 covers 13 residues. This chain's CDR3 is CASSPPRGDEQYF. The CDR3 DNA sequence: TGTGCCAGCTCACCACCGCGGGGGGACGAGCAGTACTTC.

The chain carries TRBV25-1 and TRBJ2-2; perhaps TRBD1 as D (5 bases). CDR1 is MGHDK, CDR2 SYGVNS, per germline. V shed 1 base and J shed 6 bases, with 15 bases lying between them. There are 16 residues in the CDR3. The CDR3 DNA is TGTGCCAGCAGTGAATCCCAGGGCACCGGCGCCGGGGAGCTGTTTTTT. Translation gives CASSESQGTGAGELFF.

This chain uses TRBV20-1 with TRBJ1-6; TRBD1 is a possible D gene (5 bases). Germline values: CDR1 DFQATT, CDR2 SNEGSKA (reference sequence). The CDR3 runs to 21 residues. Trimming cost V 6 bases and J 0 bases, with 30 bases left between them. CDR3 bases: TGCAGTGCCTATTTGGGACTGTCCAAATACTCAACAAGCTCCTATAATTCACCCCTCCACTTT. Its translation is CSAYLGLSKYSTSSYNSPLHF.

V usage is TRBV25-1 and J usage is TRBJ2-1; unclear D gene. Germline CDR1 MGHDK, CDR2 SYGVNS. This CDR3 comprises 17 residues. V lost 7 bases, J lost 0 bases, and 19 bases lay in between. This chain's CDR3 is CASTAKRSSSSYNEQFF. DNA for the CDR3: TGTGCCAGCACCGCAAAGAGGTCTTCCAGCTCCTACAATGAGCAGTTCTTC.

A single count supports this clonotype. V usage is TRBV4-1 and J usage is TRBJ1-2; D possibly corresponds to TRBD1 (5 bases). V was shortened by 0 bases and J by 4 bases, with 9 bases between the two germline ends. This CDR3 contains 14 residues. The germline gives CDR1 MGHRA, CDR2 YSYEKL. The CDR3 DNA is TGCGCCAGCAGCCAAGAAGGCGGGGGCTATGGCTACACCTTC. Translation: CASSQEGGGYGYTF.

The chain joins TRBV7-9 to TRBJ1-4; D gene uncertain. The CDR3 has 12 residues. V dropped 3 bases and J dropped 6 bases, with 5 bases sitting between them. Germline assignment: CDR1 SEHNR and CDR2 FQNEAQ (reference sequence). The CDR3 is CASSFPDEKLFF. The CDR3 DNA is TGTGCCAGCAGCTTCCCCGATGAAAAACTGTTTTTT.

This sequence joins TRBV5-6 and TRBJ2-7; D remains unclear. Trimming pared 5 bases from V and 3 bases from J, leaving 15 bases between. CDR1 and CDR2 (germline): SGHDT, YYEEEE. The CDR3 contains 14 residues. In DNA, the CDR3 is TGTGCCAGCAGTTTTCGGACCGCTATCTACGAGCAGTACTTC. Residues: CASSFRTAIYEQYF.

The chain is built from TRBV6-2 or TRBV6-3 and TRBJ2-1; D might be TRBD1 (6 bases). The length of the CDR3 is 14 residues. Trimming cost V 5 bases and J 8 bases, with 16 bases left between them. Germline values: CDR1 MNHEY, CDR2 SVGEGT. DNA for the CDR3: TGTGCCAGCAGTCGTACAGGGACGGTCCATGAGCAGTTCTTC. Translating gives CASSRTGTVHEQFF.

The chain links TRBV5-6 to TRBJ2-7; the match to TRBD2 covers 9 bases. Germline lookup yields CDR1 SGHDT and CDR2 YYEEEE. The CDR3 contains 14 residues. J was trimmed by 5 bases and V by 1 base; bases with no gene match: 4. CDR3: CASSLSASGNEQYF. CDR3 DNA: TGTGCCAGCAGCTTGAGTGCTAGCGGGAACGAGCAGTACTTC.

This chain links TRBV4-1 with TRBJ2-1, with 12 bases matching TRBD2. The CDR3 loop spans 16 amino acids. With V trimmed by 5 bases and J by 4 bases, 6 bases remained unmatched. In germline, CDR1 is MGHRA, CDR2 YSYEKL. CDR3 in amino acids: CASSGITSGRYNEQFF. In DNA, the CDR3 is TGCGCCAGCAGCGGTATAACTAGCGGGAGGTACAATGAGCAGTTCTTC.

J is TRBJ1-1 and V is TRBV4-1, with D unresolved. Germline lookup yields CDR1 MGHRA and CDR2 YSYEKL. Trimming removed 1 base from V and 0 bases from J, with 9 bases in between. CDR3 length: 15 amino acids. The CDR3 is CASSQGEGLNTEAFF. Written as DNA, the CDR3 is TGCGCCAGCAGCCAAGGGGAGGGATTGAACACTGAAGCTTTCTTT.

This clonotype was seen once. The CDR3: CSVEDVAPGEAFF. The CDR3 DNA reads TGCAGCGTTGAAGACGTGGCTCCAGGCGAAGCTTTCTTT. The chain combines TRBV29-1 with TRBJ1-1; D uncertain. This CDR3 spans 13 amino acids. Germline V lookup: CDR1 SQVTM, CDR2 ANQGSEA. Trimming removed 0 bases from V and 8 bases from J, with 13 bases in between. Full variable domain (missing parts from reference TRBV29-1 and TRBJ1-1): SAVISQKPSRDICQRGTSLTIQCQVDSQVTMMFWYRQQPGQSLTLIATANQGSEATYESGFVIDKFPISRPNLTFSTLTVSNMSPEDSSIYLCSVEDVAPGEAFFGQGTRLTVV.

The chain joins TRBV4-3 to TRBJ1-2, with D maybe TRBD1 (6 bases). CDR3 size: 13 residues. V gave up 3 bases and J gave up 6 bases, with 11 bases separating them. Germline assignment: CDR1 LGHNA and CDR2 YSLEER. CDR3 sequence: CASSQRQGNGYTF. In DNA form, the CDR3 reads TGCGCCAGCAGCCAGAGGCAGGGGAATGGCTACACCTTC.

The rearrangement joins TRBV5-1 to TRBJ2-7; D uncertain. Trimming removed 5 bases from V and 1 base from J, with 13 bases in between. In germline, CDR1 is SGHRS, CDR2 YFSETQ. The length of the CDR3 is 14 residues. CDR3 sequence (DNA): TGCGCCAGCAGAAAGTGGGATTCTTCCTACGAGCAGTACTTC. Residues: CASRKWDSSYEQYF.

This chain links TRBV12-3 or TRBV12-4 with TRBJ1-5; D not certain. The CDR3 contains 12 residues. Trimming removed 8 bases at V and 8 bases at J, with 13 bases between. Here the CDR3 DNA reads TGTGCCAGCGGGGATTTATCGGAGCCCCAGCATTTT. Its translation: CASGDLSEPQHF.

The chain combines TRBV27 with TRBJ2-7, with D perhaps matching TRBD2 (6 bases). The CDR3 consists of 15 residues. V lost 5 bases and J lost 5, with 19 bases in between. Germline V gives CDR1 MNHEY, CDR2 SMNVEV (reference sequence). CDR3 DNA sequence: TGTGCCAGCAGTATGACCGGGACTCCGAGTGACGAGCAGTACTTC. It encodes CASSMTGTPSDEQYF.

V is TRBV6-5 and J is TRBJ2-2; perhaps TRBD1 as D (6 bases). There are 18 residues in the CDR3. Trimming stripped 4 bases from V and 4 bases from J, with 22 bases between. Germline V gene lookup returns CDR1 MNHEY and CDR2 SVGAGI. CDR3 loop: CASSSSVTGKRGTGELFF. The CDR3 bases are TGTGCCAGCAGTTCCTCCGTTACAGGGAAAAGGGGCACCGGGGAGCTGTTTTTT.

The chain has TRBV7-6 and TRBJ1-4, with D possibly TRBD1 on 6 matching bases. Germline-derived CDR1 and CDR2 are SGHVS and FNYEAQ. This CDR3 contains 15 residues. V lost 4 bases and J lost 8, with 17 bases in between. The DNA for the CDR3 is TGTGCCAGCAGCTCCGCGGCTACTACAGGGGAAAAACTGTTTTTT. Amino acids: CASSSAATTGEKLFF.

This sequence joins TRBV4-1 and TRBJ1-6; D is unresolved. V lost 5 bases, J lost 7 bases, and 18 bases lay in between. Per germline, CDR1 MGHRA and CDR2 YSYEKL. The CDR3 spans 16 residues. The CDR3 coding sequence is TGCGCCAGCAGCAGGATTCCGACGGACGAAAATTCACCCCTCCACTTT. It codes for CASSRIPTDENSPLHF.